This entry lists 16 T cell receptor beta chains sequenced from one sample in a study of cytotoxic CD8 clonotypes in ibrutinib-treated CLL. The method was immunoSEQ multiplex PCR; TCRdb's version includes in-frame clones alone and lacks a portion of them. The sample has under 200,000 clones, approximately 80% seen once. This sample comprised PBMCs, obtained after 24 months of ibrutinib treatment. These receptors were collected from a human donor with chronic lymphocytic leukemia.

V is TRBV6-1 and J is TRBJ1-2, with 9 positions matching TRBD1. V trimming: 6 bases; J trimming: 7 bases; junction bases outside the gene matches: 12. This CDR3 is built from 15 residues. CDR1 is MNHNS and CDR2 is SASEGT in the germline V gene. CDR3 coding DNA: TGTGCCAGCAGGGGGGGACAGGGAACTCTCCTTGGCTACACCTTC. Translated, it gives CASRGGQGTLLGYTF.

The chain recombines TRBV7-9 with TRBJ1-1; TRBD1 is a possible D gene (5 bases). V was pared by 0 bases and J by 1 base, with 9 bases between. This CDR3 is built from 15 residues. Germline V gene lookup returns CDR1 SEHNR and CDR2 FQNEAQ (reference sequence). The CDR3 sequence: CASSLASGSNTEAFF. CDR3 coding DNA: TGTGCCAGCAGCTTAGCGTCAGGGTCGAACACTGAAGCTTTCTTT.

V usage is TRBV5-1 and J usage is TRBJ2-5, with D unclear. Looked up from germline, CDR1 is SGHRS and CDR2 is YFSETQ. The CDR3 has 12 residues. The V gene lost 1 base and the J gene lost 2 bases, with 3 bases spanning the gap. CDR3 sequence (DNA): TGCGCCAGCAGCTTGCGGCAAGAGACCCAGTACTTC. Encoded protein: CASSLRQETQYF.

In its sample, this clone was seen many times. The chain couples TRBV7-2 to TRBJ2-4; 10 bases align to TRBD2. CDR3 length: 11 amino acids. Germline V gives CDR1 SGHTA, CDR2 FQGNSA. With 6 bases clipped from V and 12 bases from J, the junction kept 2 bases outside the gene matches. This CDR3 reads CASRTSGDQYF. The CDR3, as DNA: TGTGCCAGCAGAACTAGCGGGGATCAGTACTTC.

To note about this clone: Other DNA sequences in the same sample also yield this CDR3. The CDR3 sequence: CASSLLGTEAFF. CDR3 nucleotide sequence: TGTGCCAGCAGTTTACTTGGTACTGAAGCTTTCTTT. V is TRBV28 and J is TRBJ1-1; the D is unclear. Per germline, CDR1 MDHEN and CDR2 SYDVKM. The CDR3 covers 12 residues. The V and J ends lost 2 bases and 5 bases respectively, with 6 bases between them.

V is TRBV14 and J is TRBJ1-5, with 10 bases fitting TRBD1. CDR3 length: 15 residues. V trimming: 1 base; J trimming: 7 bases; junction bases outside the gene matches: 4. Germline CDR1 and CDR2: SGHDN and FVKESK. CDR3 sequence: CASSQGTGGWQPQHF. The CDR3 bases are TGTGCCAGCAGCCAAGGGACAGGGGGTTGGCAGCCCCAGCATTTT.

This chain links TRBV9 with TRBJ1-2; D is ambiguous. Germline CDR1 is SGDLS and CDR2 is YYNGEE. The V gene lost 0 bases and the J gene lost 4 bases, with 13 bases spanning the gap. The CDR3 sequence is 15 residues long. In nucleotides, the CDR3 is TGTGCCAGCAGCGTAGAGGCAGGAGTCCGCTATGGCTACACCTTC. It encodes CASSVEAGVRYGYTF.

Here the CDR3 DNA reads TGTGCCAGCAGCCCTGGACAGGGGGCGAATTCGAGAAACACCATATATTTT. Residues: CASSPGQGANSRNTIYF. The rearrangement links TRBV5-5 to TRBJ1-3, with 11 positions matching TRBD1. The V and J ends lost 4 bases and 5 bases, in that order; junction bases with no gene match: 11. There are 17 residues in the CDR3. The germline gives CDR1 SGHKS, CDR2 YYEKEE (reference sequence).

The rearrangement joins TRBV6-1 to TRBJ1-2; the D gene is possibly TRBD1 (6 bases). Deletions cut 3 bases from V and 4 bases from J, with 12 bases between. This CDR3 spans 14 amino acids. Germline values: CDR1 MNHNS, CDR2 SASEGT. The CDR3 sequence: CASSEGAGPYGYTF. CDR3 coding DNA: TGTGCCAGCAGTGAGGGGGCGGGACCCTATGGCTACACCTTC.

The CDR3 sequence: CASSEGANTEAFF. DNA for the CDR3: TGTGCCAGCTCCGAGGGAGCGAACACTGAAGCTTTCTTT. The chain has TRBV18 and TRBJ1-1; D unclear. V lost 6 bases, J lost 1 base, and 9 bases lay in between. Looked up from germline, CDR1 is KGHSH and CDR2 is LQKENI. The CDR3 is made up of 13 amino acids.

This clone occurred a few times. The V gene is TRBV6-5, the J gene TRBJ1-5; 7 bases fit TRBD1. Trimming cost V 6 bases and J 3 bases; bases outside gene matches: 8. The germline V gene encodes CDR1 MNHEY and CDR2 SVGAGI. This CDR3 contains 15 residues. The CDR3 protein is CASSLDREPNQPQHF. The DNA of the CDR3 is TGTGCCAGCAGCCTCGACAGGGAACCCAATCAGCCCCAGCATTTT.

This clone has a single count. This chain links TRBV6-1 with TRBJ2-7, with 10 bases that match TRBD1. Trimming removed 8 bases from V and 6 bases from J; junction bases left unmatched: 10. Germline assignment: CDR1 MNHNS and CDR2 SASEGT. This CDR3 contains 14 residues. CDR3 sequence: CASGLTGGLVEQYF. Here the CDR3 DNA reads TGTGCCAGCGGACTGACAGGGGGCTTGGTCGAGCAGTACTTC.

The V call is TRBV6-5, the J call TRBJ2-1; 9 bases map to TRBD1. Germline CDR1 and CDR2: MNHEY and SVGAGI. Trimming took 2 bases from V and 4 from J; bases not matched to a gene: 0. The CDR3 contains 14 residues. This CDR3 reads CASSYGTGYNEQFF. The CDR3 DNA reads TGTGCCAGCAGTTACGGGACAGGGTACAATGAGCAGTTCTTC.

V is TRBV19 and J is TRBJ2-1; 9 bases agree with TRBD1. The CDR3 contains 16 residues. The trim removed 5 bases at V and 7 bases at J, leaving 12 bases unmatched. Germline V gene data show CDR1 as LNHDA and CDR2 as SQIVND (reference sequence). CDR3 region: CASSVIKGQGWNEQFF. The CDR3 DNA is TGTGCCAGTAGTGTGATAAAGGGACAGGGCTGGAATGAGCAGTTCTTC.

The chain has TRBV5-1 and TRBJ2-3, with TRBD1 matching 7 bases. Germline trimming cut 0 bases from V and 4 bases from J; bases unmatched to any gene: 5. This CDR3 has 15 residues. Germline V lookup: CDR1 SGHRS, CDR2 YFSETQ. CDR3 in amino acids: CASSLGGTGADTQYF. CDR3 nucleotides: TGCGCCAGCAGCTTGGGGGGTACAGGGGCAGATACGCAGTATTTT.

This rearrangement joins TRBV4-1 to TRBJ2-2; TRBD1 agrees at 7 bases. Trimming at V came to 3 bases and at J to 4 bases, leaving 2 bases not matched to a gene. The CDR3 is 14 amino acids. Germline V lookup: CDR1 MGHRA, CDR2 YSYEKL. This CDR3 reads CASSHGDSTGELFF. The CDR3, as DNA: TGCGCCAGCAGCCATGGGGACAGCACCGGGGAGCTGTTTTTT.